A selection of T cell receptor beta chains follows, all from one sample in a study of beta chain features in type 1 diabetes. Sequencing used immunoSEQ multiplex PCR; TCRdb keeps in-frame clones, though not all of them. This table has some 160,000 clones, approximately 9.1% appearing once. The specimen was central memory CD4+ T cells from blood. These receptors came from a woman between 18 and 30 years old in good health. CDR3s include the opening cysteine and the closing phenylalanine or tryptophan. The D gene is left open where the match is weak. Clone size, where shown, is once, few, many, or a class for clones that have expanded.

abundance	v_gene	j_gene	d_gene	CDR3aa	CDR3nt
few	TRBV11-2	TRBJ2-7	TRBD1	CASSLDLNLGQGKYEQYF	TGTGCCAGCAGCTTAGATCTAAACCTAGGACAGGGGAAGTACGAGCAGTACTTC
.	TRBV15	TRBJ2-7	.	CATSSLPVAYEQYF	TGTGCCACCAGCAGCCTCCCGGTAGCGTACGAGCAGTACTTC
few	TRBV4-3	TRBJ2-2	TRBD2	CASTQERASGSNTGELFF	TGCGCCAGCACTCAAGAACGCGCTAGCGGTTCGAACACCGGGGAGCTGTTTTTT
many	TRBV7-2	TRBJ1-2	TRBD1	CASSTGQGSYGYTF	TGTGCCAGCAGCACGGGACAGGGTTCCTATGGCTACACCTTC
few	TRBV19	TRBJ2-1	TRBD2	CASSISGTRTTDEQFF	TGTGCCAGTAGTATTTCCGGGACTAGAACGACAGACGAGCAGTTCTTC
few	TRBV13	TRBJ2-7	TRBD1	CASSPWTGGSYEQYF	TGTGCCAGCAGCCCTTGGACAGGGGGCTCCTACGAGCAGTACTTC
.	TRBV5-6	TRBJ2-3	TRBD2	CASSLGGGGRGDTQYF	TGTGCCAGCAGCTTGGGCGGGGGGGGCCGGGGAGATACGCAGTATTTT
.	TRBV5-1	TRBJ1-4	.	CASSLGQPNEKLFF	TGCGCCAGCAGCTTGGGACAGCCAAATGAAAAACTGTTTTTT
few	TRBV29-1	TRBJ2-1	TRBD1	CSVRDRGQLNEQFF	TGCAGCGTTAGGGACAGGGGGCAGTTAAATGAGCAGTTCTTC
.	TRBV7-3	TRBJ2-1	.	CASSSEEDEQFF	TGTGCCAGCAGCTCTGAGGAGGATGAGCAGTTCTTC
few	TRBV29-1	TRBJ1-1	.	CSVGGSMNTEAFF	TGCAGCGTTGGAGGGTCCATGAACACTGAAGCTTTCTTT
.	TRBV4-3	TRBJ2-1	TRBD1	CASSHGERTGILDEQFF	TGCGCCAGCAGCCACGGGGAGCGGACAGGGATCCTCGATGAGCAGTTCTTC
.	TRBV5-1	TRBJ2-7	TRBD2	CASSTGTSGSYEQYF	TGCGCCAGCAGCACAGGGACTAGCGGGTCCTACGAGCAGTACTTC
.	TRBV6-5	TRBJ1-5	.	CASSYSIDSRQPQHF	TGTGCCAGCAGTTACTCGATCGATAGTCGGCAGCCCCAGCATTTT
few	TRBV5-1	TRBJ2-5	TRBD1	CASSQGTAQETQYF	TGCGCCAGCAGCCAAGGGACAGCCCAAGAGACCCAGTACTTC
.	TRBV5-4	TRBJ2-2	.	CASSPPSGGLNTGELFF	TGTGCCAGCAGCCCCCCCAGTGGGGGCCTAAACACCGGGGAGCTGTTTTTT
many	TRBV30	TRBJ2-1	TRBD1	CAWRTGDEQFF	TGTGCCTGGAGGACAGGGGATGAGCAGTTCTTC
.	TRBV2	TRBJ2-7	TRBD2	CASSAGGGDYEQYF	TGTGCCAGCAGTGCGGGGGGAGGGGACTACGAGCAGTACTTC
few	TRBV6-5	TRBJ2-1	.	CASRLINEQFF	TGTGCCAGCAGACTTATAAATGAGCAGTTCTTC
.	TRBV5-1	TRBJ1-2	.	CASSLDRTYGYTF	TGCGCCAGCAGCTTGGACAGAACCTATGGCTACACCTTC
few	TRBV4-3	TRBJ1-6	.	CASSQEPPGLNSPLHF	TGCGCCAGCAGCCAAGAACCCCCAGGGCTTAATTCACCCCTCCACTTT
many	TRBV19	TRBJ2-3	TRBD2	CASSIEAGEADTQYF	TGTGCCAGTAGTATCGAGGCGGGAGAGGCAGATACGCAGTATTTT
few	TRBV14	TRBJ2-1	.	CASSQGLSSYNEQFF	TGTGCCAGCAGCCAAGGACTCAGCTCCTACAATGAGCAGTTCTTC
few	TRBV6-1	TRBJ2-5	TRBD2	CASSGKPGGYQETQYF	TGTGCCAGCAGTGGGAAACCCGGGGGGTACCAAGAGACCCAGTACTTC
few	TRBV6-1	TRBJ1-5	TRBD1	CASSESGQGNQPQHF	TGTGCCAGCAGTGAATCGGGACAGGGAAATCAGCCCCAGCATTTT
.	TRBV27	TRBJ2-2	TRBD2	CASSPRLAGGSSGELFF	TGTGCCAGCAGTCCCCGACTAGCGGGAGGTAGTAGCGGGGAGCTGTTTTTT
few	TRBV1	TRBJ2-3	.	CTSSLTPGLAGGDLSTDTQYF	TGCACCAGCAGCCTTACACCGGGACTAGCGGGGGGAGATCTCAGCACAGATACGCAGTATTTT
.	TRBV25-1	TRBJ1-1	.	CASSPAGGKAEAFF	TGTGCCAGCAGTCCAGCGGGGGGCAAGGCTGAAGCTTTCTTT
.	TRBV30	TRBJ2-5	TRBD2	CAWSVGGLAGGETQYF	TGTGCCTGGAGTGTGGGGGGACTAGCGGGTGGAGAGACCCAGTACTTC
few	TRBV2	TRBJ2-3	.	CASSESSDTQYF	TGTGCCAGCAGTGAATCTAGCGATACGCAGTATTTT
.	TRBV15	TRBJ1-2	.	CATSARTDYGYTF	TGTGCCACCAGCGCCCGGACAGACTATGGCTACACCTTC
few	TRBV7-3	TRBJ2-5	TRBD2	CASSFIAGVQETQYF	TGTGCCAGCAGCTTTATTGCGGGGGTACAAGAGACCCAGTACTTC
few	TRBV5-4	TRBJ2-5	.	CASSFGGPETQYF	TGTGCCAGCAGCTTTGGGGGCCCAGAGACCCAGTACTTC
few	TRBV29-1	TRBJ2-3	.	CSVVTGRNTQYF	TGCAGCGTTGTAACGGGTAGGAATACGCAGTATTTT
few	TRBV15	TRBJ2-6	.	CATSRDSPVFPQTGANVLTF	TGTGCCACCAGCAGAGATTCCCCGGTATTCCCACAGACTGGGGCCAACGTCCTGACTTTC
.	TRBV6-5	TRBJ2-7	TRBD2	CASSYVGGRGYEQYF	TGTGCCAGCAGTTACGTGGGCGGGAGAGGATACGAGCAGTACTTC
.	TRBV5-1	TRBJ1-2	TRBD1	CASSRDRGNGYTF	TGCGCCAGCAGTCGGGACAGGGGCAATGGCTACACCTTC
few	TRBV7-2	TRBJ2-2	.	CASSLQGRRELFF	TGTGCCAGCAGCCTGCAGGGGCGCAGGGAGCTGTTTTTT
few	TRBV12-5	TRBJ2-5	.	CASGLVPGDQETQYF	TGTGCTAGTGGTTTGGTCCCGGGGGATCAAGAGACCCAGTACTTC